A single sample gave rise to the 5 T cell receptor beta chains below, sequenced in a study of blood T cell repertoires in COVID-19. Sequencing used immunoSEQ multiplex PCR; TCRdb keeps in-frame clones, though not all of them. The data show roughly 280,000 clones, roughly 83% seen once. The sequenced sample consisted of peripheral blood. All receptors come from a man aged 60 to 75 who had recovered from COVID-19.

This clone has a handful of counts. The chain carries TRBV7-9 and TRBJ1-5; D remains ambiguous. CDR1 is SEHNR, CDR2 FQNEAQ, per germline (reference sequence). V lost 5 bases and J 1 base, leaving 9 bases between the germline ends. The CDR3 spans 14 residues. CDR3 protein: CASSQAGSNQPQHF. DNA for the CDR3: TGTGCCAGCAGCCAAGCAGGCAGCAATCAGCCCCAGCATTTT.

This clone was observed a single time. CDR3 DNA sequence: TGTGCCAGCAGCTCCAGGGTTAGCAATCAGCCCCAGCATTTT. It specifies CASSSRVSNQPQHF. The rearrangement joins TRBV5-6 to TRBJ1-5, with D maybe TRBD1 (5 bases). The CDR3 contains 14 residues. Trimming shortened V by 3 bases and J by 0 bases, and 7 bases separated the two germline ends. Germline CDR1 reads SGHDT; CDR2 reads YYEEEE. The variable domain in full, completed from reference TRBV5-6 and TRBJ1-5, reads DAGVTQSPTHLIKTRGQQVTLRCSPKSGHDTVSWYQQALGQGPQFIFQYYEEEERQRGNFPDRFSGHQFPNYSSELNVNALLLGDSALYLCASSSRVSNQPQHFGDGTRLSIL.

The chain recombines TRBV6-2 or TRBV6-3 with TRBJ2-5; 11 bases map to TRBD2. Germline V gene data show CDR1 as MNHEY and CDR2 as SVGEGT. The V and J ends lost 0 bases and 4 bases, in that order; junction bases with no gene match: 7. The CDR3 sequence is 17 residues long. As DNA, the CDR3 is TGTGCCAGCAGTTACTCTCTCTCCCTAGCGGGAGGAGAGACCCAGTACTTC. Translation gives CASSYSLSLAGGETQYF.

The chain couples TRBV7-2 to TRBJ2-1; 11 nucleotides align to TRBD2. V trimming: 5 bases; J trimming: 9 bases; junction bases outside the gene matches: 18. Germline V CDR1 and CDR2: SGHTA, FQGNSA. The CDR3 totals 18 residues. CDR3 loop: CASSPFSTSGATPLEQFF. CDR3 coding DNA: TGTGCCAGCAGCCCCTTCTCGACTAGCGGGGCGACCCCGCTTGAGCAGTTCTTC. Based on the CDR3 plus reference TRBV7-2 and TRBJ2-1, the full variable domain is GAGVSQSPSNKVTEKGKDVELRCDPISGHTALYWYRQSLGQGLEFLIYFQGNSAPDKSGLPSDRFSAERTGGSVSTLTIQRTQQEDSAVYLCASSPFSTSGATPLEQFFGPGTRLTVL.

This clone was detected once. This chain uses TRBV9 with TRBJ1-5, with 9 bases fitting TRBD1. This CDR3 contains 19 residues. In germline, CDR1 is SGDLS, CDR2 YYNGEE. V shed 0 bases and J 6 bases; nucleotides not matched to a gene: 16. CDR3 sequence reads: CASSVGSYRGGQGRQPQHF. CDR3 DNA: TGTGCCAGCAGCGTAGGGTCTTATAGGGGGGGACAGGGTCGTCAGCCCCAGCATTTT.